The 32 T cell receptor beta chains below come from one sample, sequenced in a study of radiation and T cells in renal cell carcinoma. The table came from immunoSEQ multiplex PCR; TCRdb's copy has only in-frame clones and leaves some out. The data show some 150,000 clones, less than 90% seen once. Documented time point: blood 4 weeks post-SBRT, at nephrectomy. Treatment: 15 Gy SBRT to primary tumor, nephrectomy 4 weeks later. Here the sequenced sample was blood, taken from a patient whose treatment included radiotherapy and nephrectomy. These receptors came from a woman aged 50 to 60 with renal cell carcinoma.

V gene TRBV4-1 combines with J gene TRBJ2-2; no clear D gene. Germline CDR1 is MGHRA and CDR2 is YSYEKL. The ends were cut back, 1 base at V and 3 bases at J, with 12 bases in the middle. This CDR3 spans 16 amino acids. The CDR3 here is CASSQGRLADTGELFF. Written as DNA, the CDR3 is TGCGCCAGCAGCCAAGGACGCCTGGCGGACACCGGGGAGCTGTTTTTT.

The chain joins TRBV11-1 to TRBJ1-1; no reliable D call. The CDR3 has 15 residues. Germline CDR1 is SGHAT and CDR2 is FQDESV (reference sequence). Between the trimmed V and J ends, which lost 5 bases and 7 bases, there was a span of 20 bases. In DNA, the CDR3 is TGTGCCAGCAGCCCCCGTCGGGCGGTCAGCCTTGAAGCTTTCTTT. Protein product: CASSPRRAVSLEAFF.

The chain is built from TRBV30 and TRBJ1-2, with D uncertain. Germline CDR1 reads GTSNPN; CDR2 reads SVGIG (reference sequence). The CDR3 is made up of 12 amino acids. V was cut by 3 bases and J by 1 base, with 6 bases left in between. CDR3 region: CAWRWDNYGYTF. The CDR3 DNA reads TGTGCCTGGAGGTGGGATAACTATGGCTACACCTTC. Together with reference TRBV30 and TRBJ1-2, the CDR3 gives the full variable domain: SQTIHQWPATLVQPVGSPLSLECTVEGTSNPNLYWYRQAAGRGLQLLFYSVGIGQISSEVPQNLSASRPQDRQFILSSKKLLLSDSGFYLCAWRWDNYGYTFGSGTRLTVV.

The chain has TRBV5-1 and TRBJ2-5; TRBD1 agrees at 7 bases. The V gene end was trimmed by 5 bases and the J gene end by 5 bases; junction bases not matched to a gene: 9. The CDR3 consists of 14 residues. Germline CDR1 is SGHRS and CDR2 is YFSETQ. The CDR3 DNA follows: TGCGCCAGCAGATCAGGGGGTTACGAGGAGACCCAGTACTTC. It yields the protein CASRSGGYEETQYF.

CDR3 amino acids: CAISEGEQYF. In DNA, the CDR3 is TGTGCCATCAGTGAAGGAGAGCAGTACTTC. This chain uses TRBV10-3 with TRBJ2-7; D call uncertain. The CDR3 is 10 residues long. The germline V gene encodes CDR1 ENHRY and CDR2 SYGVKD. Trimming took 3 bases from V and 7 from J, leaving 4 bases between them.

The rearrangement joins TRBV27 to TRBJ1-6; D gene unclear. CDR1 is MNHEY, CDR2 SMNVEV, per germline (reference sequence). The CDR3 contains 13 residues. The ends were cut back, 7 bases at V and 4 bases at J, with 8 bases in the middle. The CDR3: CASTTIYNSPLHF. As DNA, the CDR3 is TGTGCCAGCACCACAATTTATAATTCACCCCTCCACTTT.

Note on this clone: One junction end disagrees with the germline gene, perhaps due to a read error. The CDR3 loop is CASSILQGSTPNYGCTF. DNA of the CDR3: TGCGCCAGCAGCATCCTACAGGGGTCAACTCCTAACTATGGCTGCACCTTC. The J gene is TRBJ1-2, the V gene TRBV5-1; 7 nucleotides align to TRBD1. The CDR3 spans 17 residues. Germline assignment: CDR1 SGHRS and CDR2 YFSETQ.

V gene TRBV7-2 combines with J gene TRBJ1-2; D remains unclear. This CDR3 contains 12 residues. Looked up from germline, CDR1 is SGHTA and CDR2 is FQGNSA. Trimming shortened V by 3 bases and J by 7 bases, and 9 bases separated the two germline ends. The DNA for the CDR3 is TGTGCCAGCAGCTTTGAACTTGGTGGCTACACCTTC. The encoded protein is CASSFELGGYTF.

The V and J genes are TRBV7-9 and TRBJ1-1; D remains ambiguous. This CDR3 region has 15 residues. CDR1 is SEHNR, CDR2 FQNEAQ, per germline (reference sequence). V was shortened by 2 bases and J by 2 bases, with 12 bases between the two germline ends. CDR3 nucleotide sequence: TGTGCCAGCAGCTTAAGTTCGCGGGGAAACACTGAAGCTTTCTTT. Its protein is CASSLSSRGNTEAFF.

The CDR3 is CASSSELAANNEQFF. Here the CDR3 DNA reads TGTGCCAGCAGCTCAGAACTAGCGGCCAACAATGAGCAGTTCTTC. The chain couples TRBV7-2 to TRBJ2-1, with 8 bases lining up with TRBD2. V was clipped by 4 bases and J by 5 bases; unmatched bases: 7. The germline V gene encodes CDR1 SGHTA and CDR2 FQGNSA. The CDR3 is made up of 15 amino acids.

The chain's CDR3 is CASSLLASASYEQYF. CDR3 coding DNA: TGTGCCAGCAGCTTATTGGCTAGCGCGTCCTACGAGCAGTACTTC. V usage is TRBV7-2 and J usage is TRBJ2-7; TRBD2 might be the D (6 bases). Trimming left V 2 bases short and J 1 base short, with 12 bases between. CDR1 is SGHTA and CDR2 is FQGNSA in the germline V gene. The length of the CDR3 is 15 residues.

This chain links TRBV4-3 with TRBJ1-6; unclear D gene. The length of the CDR3 is 17 residues. V shed 0 bases and J shed 0 bases, with 9 bases lying between them. From germline, CDR1 is LGHNA and CDR2 YSLEER. CDR3 sequence: CASSQDLGSSYNSPLHF. The CDR3, as DNA: TGCGCCAGCAGCCAAGATTTGGGGAGCTCCTATAATTCACCCCTCCACTTT.

The chain employs TRBV5-1 and TRBJ2-7; TRBD2 agrees at 10 bases. Germline V CDR1 and CDR2: SGHRS, YFSETQ. There are 13 residues in the CDR3. V was clipped by 4 bases and J by 3 bases; unmatched bases: 1. The CDR3 DNA is TGCGCCAGCAGCCGGACTAGCGGCTACGAGCAGTACTTC. It specifies CASSRTSGYEQYF.

This sequence joins TRBV19 and TRBJ2-3; D gene ambiguous. The V end was cut by 8 bases, the J end by 0 bases, with 9 bases between. The CDR3 covers 13 residues. Germline V gene lookup returns CDR1 LNHDA and CDR2 SQIVND (reference sequence). CDR3 DNA sequence: TGTGCCAGTTCATTCCCTAGCACAGATACGCAGTATTTT. Translated, it gives CASSFPSTDTQYF. Complete variable domain (other parts from reference TRBV19 and TRBJ2-3): DGGITQSPKYLFRKEGQNVTLSCEQNLNHDAMYWYRQDPGQGLRLIYYSQIVNDFQKGDIAEGYSVSREKKESFPLTVTSAQKNPTAFYLCASSFPSTDTQYFGPGTRLTVL.

This chain connects TRBV7-2 to TRBJ1-2; the match to TRBD1 covers 7 bases. The CDR3 is 14 residues long. With V trimmed by 5 bases and J by 4 bases, 7 bases remained unmatched. Germline CDR1 SGHTA, CDR2 FQGNSA. CDR3 amino acids: CASSPSGTAYGYTF. Here the CDR3 DNA reads TGTGCCAGCAGCCCCAGCGGGACAGCCTATGGCTACACCTTC.

CDR3 sequence (DNA): TGCGCCAGCAGCCAAGACTATTCTGGGGCCAACGTCCTGACTTTC. Protein product: CASSQDYSGANVLTF. This chain links TRBV4-3 with TRBJ2-6; D gene unclear. Germline values: CDR1 LGHNA, CDR2 YSLEER. Trimming took off 0 bases at V and 1 base at J, with 4 bases between the two ends. The CDR3 has 15 amino acids.

With respect to this clone: Other DNA sequences in this specimen translate into the identical CDR3. The chain couples TRBV5-1 to TRBJ2-1; TRBD2 matches at 7 bases. With V trimmed by 0 bases and J by 1 base, 1 base remained unmatched. The CDR3 length is 15 residues. Germline assignment: CDR1 SGHRS and CDR2 YFSETQ. The CDR3 region has the DNA TGCGCCAGCAGCTTGGGCGGGAGTTCCTACAATGAGCAGTTCTTC. As protein: CASSLGGSSYNEQFF.

V is TRBV27 and J is TRBJ1-1, with a possible D match to TRBD1 (5 bases). The V and J ends lost 8 bases and 1 base respectively, with 14 bases between them. The CDR3 loop spans 14 amino acids. The germline CDR1 and CDR2 sequences are MNHEY and SMNVEV (reference sequence). CDR3 amino acids: CASLSRGKNTEAFF. For the CDR3, the DNA is TGTGCCAGCCTTTCGAGGGGAAAGAACACTGAAGCTTTCTTT.

In DNA, the CDR3 is TGCAGCGCCTACCCGGGACCTACCGGTGGCTACACCTTC. Its translation is CSAYPGPTGGYTF. The chain recombines TRBV29-1 with TRBJ1-2, with a weak D call TRBD1 (5 bases). Germline CDR1 is SQVTM and CDR2 is ANQGSEA. This CDR3 is 13 amino acids long. The V end was cut by 7 bases, the J end by 7 bases, with 19 bases between.

V is TRBV7-9 and J is TRBJ2-7, with 7 bases aligning to TRBD1. Germline lookup yields CDR1 SEHNR and CDR2 FQNEAQ (reference sequence). CDR3 length: 15 residues. V lost 5 bases to trimming and J lost 2 bases; unmatched junction nucleotides: 9. The CDR3 loop is CASSTRDSYAYEQYF. Written as DNA, the CDR3 is TGTGCCAGCAGCACCCGGGACAGTTACGCCTACGAGCAGTACTTC.

The V and J genes are TRBV6-5 and TRBJ1-3; D ambiguous. Looked up from germline, CDR1 is MNHEY and CDR2 is SVGAGI. Trimming pared 6 bases from V and 2 bases from J, leaving 14 bases between. The CDR3 has 15 residues. The CDR3, as DNA: TGTGCCAGCAGACCCGGTCTGGGCCCTGGAAACACCATATATTTT. Amino acids: CASRPGLGPGNTIYF.

This chain connects TRBV6-5 to TRBJ1-2, with unresolved D. The V end was cut by 2 bases, the J end by 8 bases, with 15 bases between. This CDR3 has 14 amino acids. Germline lookup yields CDR1 MNHEY and CDR2 SVGAGI. The CDR3 region has the DNA TGTGCCAGCAGTTACCTCGGCCTTACCGGGGGCTACACCTTC. Translation: CASSYLGLTGGYTF.

The CDR3, as DNA: TGTGCCATCAGTTCTACAGGGGGCACAGATACGCAGTATTTT. It codes for CAISSTGGTDTQYF. V is TRBV10-3 and J is TRBJ2-3; 7 positions agree with TRBD1. This CDR3 region has 14 residues. J was trimmed by 1 base and V by 5 bases; bases with no gene match: 3. Per germline, CDR1 ENHRY and CDR2 SYGVKD.

The CDR3 sequence is CASSSPPGFYGYTF. The CDR3 DNA reads TGTGCCAGCAGCTCCCCTCCAGGATTCTATGGCTACACCTTC. The V call is TRBV5-4, the J call TRBJ1-2; no definite D call. This CDR3 is 14 amino acids long. Germline CDR1 and CDR2: SGHNT and YYREEE (reference sequence). The V and J ends lost 3 bases and 4 bases respectively, with 13 bases between them.

This sequence joins TRBV5-1 and TRBJ2-6, with D perhaps being TRBD1 or TRBD2 (6 bases each). This CDR3 spans 16 amino acids. The ends were cut back, 4 bases at V and 0 bases at J, with 11 bases in the middle. CDR1 is SGHRS, CDR2 YFSETQ, per germline. CDR3 bases: TGCGCCAGCAGCCCGGGGGCTCTCTCTGGGGCCAACGTCCTGACTTTC. Amino acid sequence: CASSPGALSGANVLTF.

The chain joins TRBV5-1 to TRBJ2-2; the match to TRBD2 covers 11 bases. Germline CDR1 and CDR2: SGHRS and YFSETQ. V lost 3 bases and J lost 4; bases outside the gene matches: 8. This CDR3 has 17 amino acids. CDR3 sequence: CASSWTSGRASTGELFF. DNA of the CDR3: TGCGCCAGCAGCTGGACTAGCGGGCGGGCCAGCACCGGGGAGCTGTTTTTT.

The count of this clone is one. The chain has TRBV5-4 and TRBJ1-2, with D unclear. The CDR3 extends over 12 amino acids. CDR1 SGHNT and CDR2 YYREEE come from the germline V gene (reference sequence). The V and J ends lost 9 bases and 4 bases respectively, with 13 bases between them. CDR3 DNA: TGTGCCACCCGTTCCCTTCGCTATGGCTACACCTTC. This sequence encodes CATRSLRYGYTF. Variable domain in full (rest from reference TRBV5-4 and TRBJ1-2): ETGVTQSPTHLIKTRGQQVTLRCSSQSGHNTVSWYQQALGQGPQFIFQYYREEENGRGNFPPRFSGLQFPNYSSELNVNALELDDSALYLCATRSLRYGYTFGSGTRLTVV.

This clone was observed once. The chain carries TRBV19 and TRBJ2-7, with 7 positions matching TRBD1. V shed 4 bases and J 7 bases; nucleotides not matched to a gene: 13. The length of the CDR3 is 15 residues. Germline V gives CDR1 LNHDA, CDR2 SQIVND (reference sequence). The CDR3 DNA reads as TGTGCCAGTAGTACTCTGCTCGGGACAGTAACAGAGCAGTACTTC. Residues: CASSTLLGTVTEQYF.

This chain links TRBV7-2 with TRBJ2-3, with no clear D. Per the germline V gene, CDR1 is SGHTA and CDR2 is FQGNSA. The CDR3 totals 12 residues. Between the trimmed V and J ends, which lost 4 bases and 2 bases, there was a span of 4 bases. CDR3 nucleotide sequence: TGTGCCAGCAGCTATTACACAGATACGCAGTATTTT. This encodes CASSYYTDTQYF.

The chain joins TRBV6-5 to TRBJ1-2, with a tentative D call TRBD1 (6 bases). Germline CDR1 and CDR2: MNHEY and SVGAGI. Trimming shortened V by 2 bases and J by 2 bases, and 9 bases separated the two germline ends. This CDR3 comprises 14 residues. CDR3 sequence (DNA): TGTGCCAGCAGTTACCGTACAGGGAACTATGGCTACACCTTC. Protein: CASSYRTGNYGYTF.

This clone was picked up a small number of times. The gene calls are TRBV7-2 and TRBJ1-6, with D uncertain. CDR1 and CDR2 (germline): SGHTA, FQGNSA. V was cut by 1 base and J by 4 bases, with 5 bases left in between. The length of the CDR3 is 14 residues. The DNA of the CDR3 is TGTGCCAGCAGCTTAGACGGGTATAATTCACCCCTCCACTTT. It encodes CASSLDGYNSPLHF.

This chain connects TRBV23-1 to TRBJ2-7; D gene unclear. TRBV23-1 is an open reading frame whose function is uncertain. Trimming took off 8 bases at V and 0 bases at J, with 29 bases between the two ends. CDR3 size: 19 residues. The CDR3 DNA reads as TGCGCCAGCGGCCCTTCCGGGCAGGAGAAATCCATCGGCTCCTACGAGCAGTACTTC. It yields the protein CASGPSGQEKSIGSYEQYF.